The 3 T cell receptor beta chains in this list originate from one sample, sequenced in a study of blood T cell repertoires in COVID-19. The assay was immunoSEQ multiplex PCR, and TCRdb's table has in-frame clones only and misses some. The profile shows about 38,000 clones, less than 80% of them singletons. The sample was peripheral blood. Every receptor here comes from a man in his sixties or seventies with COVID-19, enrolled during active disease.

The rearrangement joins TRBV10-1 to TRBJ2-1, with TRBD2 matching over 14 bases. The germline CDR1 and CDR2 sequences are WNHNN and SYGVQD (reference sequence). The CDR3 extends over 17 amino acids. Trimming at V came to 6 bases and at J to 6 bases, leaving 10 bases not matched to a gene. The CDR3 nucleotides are TGCGCCAGCAGATCTTTCAAAGGGACTAGCGGGAGCAATGAGCAGTTCTTC. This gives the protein CASRSFKGTSGSNEQFF.

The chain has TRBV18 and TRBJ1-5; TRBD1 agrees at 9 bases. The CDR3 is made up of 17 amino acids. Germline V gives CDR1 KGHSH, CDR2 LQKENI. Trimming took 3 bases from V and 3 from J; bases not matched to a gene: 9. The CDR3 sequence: CASSPQDRGYPNQPQHF. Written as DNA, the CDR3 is TGTGCCAGCTCACCCCAGGACAGGGGATATCCCAATCAGCCCCAGCATTTT.

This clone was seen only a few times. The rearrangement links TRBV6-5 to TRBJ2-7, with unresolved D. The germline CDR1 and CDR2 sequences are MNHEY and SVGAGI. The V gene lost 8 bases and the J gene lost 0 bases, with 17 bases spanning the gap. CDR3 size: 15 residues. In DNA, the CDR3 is TGTGCCAGCTCAATCTGGCACGGGTTCTCCTACGAGCAGTACTTC. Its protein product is CASSIWHGFSYEQYF.